The 2 T cell receptor beta chains listed next were all sequenced from one sample in a study of T cells expressing NK-cell markers. Using the 5' RACE reads, TCRdb records one entry per CDR3 protein without DNA. The data show approximately 550,000 distinct CDR3 sequences, and the top ten clones hold about 3.6%. Sequencing was done on a sample of blood T cells: a sorted CD56 or NKG2C T cell subset, CD4+ or CD8+ T cells, or bulk PBMC T cells (not recorded which). The receptors originated from a man aged 18 to 35 in good health.

The chain has TRBV29-1 and TRBJ1-1; TCRdb proposes TRBD1, but this gene call is untestable without DNA. Germline CDR1 reads SQVTM; CDR2 reads ANQGSEA. This CDR3 comprises 13 residues. CDR3 residues: CSVPGRSNTEAFF.

The rearrangement links TRBV5-1 to TRBJ1-4. This CDR3 region has 15 residues. Per germline, CDR1 SGHRS and CDR2 YFSETQ. The CDR3 reads CASSLDRVGSEKLFF. Full variable domain (outside the CDR3, taken from reference TRBV5-1 and TRBJ1-4): KAGVTQTPRYLIKTRGQQVTLSCSPISGHRSVSWYQQTPGQGLQFLFEYFSETQRNKGNFPGRFSGRQFSNSRSEMNVSTLELGDSALYLCASSLDRVGSEKLFFGSGTQLSVL.